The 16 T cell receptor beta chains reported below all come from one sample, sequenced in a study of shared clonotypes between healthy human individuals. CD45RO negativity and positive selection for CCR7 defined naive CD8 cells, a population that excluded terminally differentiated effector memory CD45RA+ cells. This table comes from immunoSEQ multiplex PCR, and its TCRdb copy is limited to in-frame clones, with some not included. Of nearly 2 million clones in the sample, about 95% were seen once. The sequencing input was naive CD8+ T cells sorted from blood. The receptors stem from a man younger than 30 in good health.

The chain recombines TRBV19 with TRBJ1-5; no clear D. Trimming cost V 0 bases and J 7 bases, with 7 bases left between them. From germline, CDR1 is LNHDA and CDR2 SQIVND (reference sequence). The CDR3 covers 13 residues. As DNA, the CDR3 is TGTGCCAGTAGTATAGACGCTGAGCAGCCCCAGCATTTT. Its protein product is CASSIDAEQPQHF.

CDR3 residues: CASSQEQEYEQYF. The DNA for the CDR3 is TGCGCCAGCAGCCAAGAACAGGAATACGAGCAGTACTTC. The V call is TRBV4-3, the J call TRBJ2-7; the D gene is possibly TRBD1 (5 bases). V lost 0 bases and J 4 bases, leaving 7 bases between the germline ends. CDR3 size: 13 residues. Looked up from germline, CDR1 is LGHNA and CDR2 is YSLEER.

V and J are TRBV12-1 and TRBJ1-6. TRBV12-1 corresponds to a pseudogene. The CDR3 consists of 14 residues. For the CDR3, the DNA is TGTGCCCCCTCGTTCAACCCCTATAATTCACCCCTCCACTTT. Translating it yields CAPSFNPYNSPLHF.

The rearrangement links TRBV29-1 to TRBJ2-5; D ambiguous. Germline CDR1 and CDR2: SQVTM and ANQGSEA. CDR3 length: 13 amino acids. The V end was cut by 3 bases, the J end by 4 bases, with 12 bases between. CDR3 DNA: TGCAGCGTTGAGGTCGCTCTTGGAGAGACCCAGTACTTC. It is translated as CSVEVALGETQYF.

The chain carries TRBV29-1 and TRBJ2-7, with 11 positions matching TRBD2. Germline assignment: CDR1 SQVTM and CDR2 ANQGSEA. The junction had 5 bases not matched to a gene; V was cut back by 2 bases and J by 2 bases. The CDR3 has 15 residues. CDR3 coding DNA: TGCAGCGTTGAATGGCTAGCGGGAGGAACCTACGAGCAGTACTTC. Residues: CSVEWLAGGTYEQYF.

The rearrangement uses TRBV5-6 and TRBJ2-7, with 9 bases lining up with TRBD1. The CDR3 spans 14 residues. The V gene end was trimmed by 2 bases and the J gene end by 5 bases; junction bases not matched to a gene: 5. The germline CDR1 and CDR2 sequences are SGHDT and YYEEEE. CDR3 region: CASSFGTGMDEQYF. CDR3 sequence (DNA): TGTGCCAGCAGCTTTGGGACAGGGATGGACGAGCAGTACTTC.

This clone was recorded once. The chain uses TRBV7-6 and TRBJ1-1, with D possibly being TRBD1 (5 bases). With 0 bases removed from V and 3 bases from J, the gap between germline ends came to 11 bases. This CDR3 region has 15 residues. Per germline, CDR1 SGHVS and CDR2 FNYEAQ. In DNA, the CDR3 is TGTGCCAGCAGCTTAGCGTCAGGGTTGCACACTGAAGCTTTCTTT. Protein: CASSLASGLHTEAFF.

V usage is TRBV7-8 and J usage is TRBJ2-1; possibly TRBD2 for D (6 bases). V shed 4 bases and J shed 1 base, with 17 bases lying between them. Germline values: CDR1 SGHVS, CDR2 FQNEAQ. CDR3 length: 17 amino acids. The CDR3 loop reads CASSSFVAGQSYNEQFF. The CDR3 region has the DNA TGTGCCAGCAGCTCATTTGTGGCGGGGCAATCCTACAATGAGCAGTTCTTC.

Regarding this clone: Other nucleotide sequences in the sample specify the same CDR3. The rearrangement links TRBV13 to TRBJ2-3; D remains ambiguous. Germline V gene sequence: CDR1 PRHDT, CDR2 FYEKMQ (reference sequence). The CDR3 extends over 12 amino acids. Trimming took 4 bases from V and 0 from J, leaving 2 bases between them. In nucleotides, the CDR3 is TGTGCCAGCAGCTCTAGCACAGATACGCAGTATTTT. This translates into CASSSSTDTQYF.

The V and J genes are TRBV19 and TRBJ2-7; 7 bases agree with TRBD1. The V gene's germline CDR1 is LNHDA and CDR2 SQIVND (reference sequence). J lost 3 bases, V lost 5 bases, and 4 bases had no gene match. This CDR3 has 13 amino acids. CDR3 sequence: CASSQTGHYEQYF. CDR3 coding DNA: TGTGCCAGTAGTCAGACAGGGCACTACGAGCAGTACTTC.

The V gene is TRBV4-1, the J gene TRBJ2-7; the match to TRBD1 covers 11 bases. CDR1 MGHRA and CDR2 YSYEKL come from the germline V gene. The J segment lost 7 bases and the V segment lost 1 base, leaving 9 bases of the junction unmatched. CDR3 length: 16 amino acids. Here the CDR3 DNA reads TGCGCCAGCAGCCAAGGTCCCGGACAGGGGGCATGGGAGCAGTACTTC. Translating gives CASSQGPGQGAWEQYF.

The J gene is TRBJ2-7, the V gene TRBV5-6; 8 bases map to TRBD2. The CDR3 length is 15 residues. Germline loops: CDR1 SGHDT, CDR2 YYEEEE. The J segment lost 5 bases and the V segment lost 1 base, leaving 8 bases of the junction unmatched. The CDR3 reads CASSLLTGLVDEQYF. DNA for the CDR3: TGTGCCAGCAGCTTGTTAACGGGACTAGTGGACGAGCAGTACTTC. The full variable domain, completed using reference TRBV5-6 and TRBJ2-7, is DAGVTQSPTHLIKTRGQQVTLRCSPKSGHDTVSWYQQALGQGPQFIFQYYEEEERQRGNFPDRFSGHQFPNYSSELNVNALLLGDSALYLCASSLLTGLVDEQYFGPGTRLTVT.

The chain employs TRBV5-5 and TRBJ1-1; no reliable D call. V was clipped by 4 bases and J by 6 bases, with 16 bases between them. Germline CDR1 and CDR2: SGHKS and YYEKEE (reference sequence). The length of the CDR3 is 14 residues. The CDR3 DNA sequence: TGTGCCAGCAGCCCGGACGACATTATCCCTGAAGCTTTCTTT. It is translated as CASSPDDIIPEAFF.

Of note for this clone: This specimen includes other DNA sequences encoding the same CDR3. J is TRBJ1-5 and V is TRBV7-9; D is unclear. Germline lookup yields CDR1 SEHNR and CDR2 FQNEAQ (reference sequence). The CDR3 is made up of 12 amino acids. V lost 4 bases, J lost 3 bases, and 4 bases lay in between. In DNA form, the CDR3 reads TGTGCCAGCAGCTCATACAATCAGCCCCAGCATTTT. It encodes CASSSYNQPQHF.

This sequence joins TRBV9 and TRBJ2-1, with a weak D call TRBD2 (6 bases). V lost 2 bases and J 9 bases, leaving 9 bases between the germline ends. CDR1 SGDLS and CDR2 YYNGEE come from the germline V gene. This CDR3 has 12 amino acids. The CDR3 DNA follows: TGTGCCAGCAGCGTGTCGGAGGGTGAGCAGTTCTTC. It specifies CASSVSEGEQFF.

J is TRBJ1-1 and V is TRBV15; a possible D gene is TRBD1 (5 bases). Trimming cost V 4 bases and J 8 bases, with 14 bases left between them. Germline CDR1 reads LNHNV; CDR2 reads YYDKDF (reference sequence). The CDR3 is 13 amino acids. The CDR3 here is CATSTTLGHEAFF. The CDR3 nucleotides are TGTGCCACCAGCACAACCCTTGGACACGAAGCTTTCTTT.